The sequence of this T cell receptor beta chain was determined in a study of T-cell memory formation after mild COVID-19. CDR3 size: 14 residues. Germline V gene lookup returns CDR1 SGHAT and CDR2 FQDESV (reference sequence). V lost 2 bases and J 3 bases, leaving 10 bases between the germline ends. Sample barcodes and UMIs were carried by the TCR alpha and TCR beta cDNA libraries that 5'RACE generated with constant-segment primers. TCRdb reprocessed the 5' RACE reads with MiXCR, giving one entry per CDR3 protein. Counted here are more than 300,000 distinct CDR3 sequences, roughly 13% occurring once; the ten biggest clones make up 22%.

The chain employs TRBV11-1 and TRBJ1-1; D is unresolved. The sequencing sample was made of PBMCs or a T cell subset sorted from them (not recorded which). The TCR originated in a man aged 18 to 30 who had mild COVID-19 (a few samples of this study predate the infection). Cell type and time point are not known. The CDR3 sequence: CASSLSRGDTEAFF. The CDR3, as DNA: TGTGCCAGCAGCTTATCTCGCGGGGACACTGAAGCTTTCTTT.